This T cell receptor beta chain was observed in a study of T cell responses to AZD1222 COVID-19 vaccine (dated by TCRdb to 2020 to 2023). Notes on the research overall: AZD1222 recipients with second doses at about 4 weeks or about 12 weeks were pooled, because spike-specific TCR depth and breadth did not differ between schedules. TCR sequencing was performed for 230 to 250 trial participants, of whom about 200 were given two doses of AZD1222 and 26 were given two doses of MenACWY control vaccine. Trial participants were enrolled by age into subgroups of 18-55, 56-69 and 70-plus years, and roughly 150, 30 and 60 TCR-sequenced participants, respectively, were included in these subgroups.

The CDR3 regions of human TCRbeta chains were subjected to immunosequencing. The authors processed their data as follows. Repertoire TCRs were matched against a reference library of SARS-CoV-2-specific TCRs generated with the MIRA antigen-specificity platform. Breadth was defined as the fraction of unique TCRs that were SARS-CoV-2-associated, and depth was defined as the fraction of total T cells that were SARS-CoV-2-associated. Using the MIRA data, each spike-specific TCR was assigned both to the spike region to which the TCR was reactive and to a CD4 or CD8 class. Log10-transformed breadth and depth values were compared by one-way ANOVA with Sidak's multiple comparisons tests. TCRdb provides this immuneACCESS table in a form limited to in-frame rearrangements. Some clones are lacking; in checked studies, under half of them reflect an unresolved V gene, and why the rest are absent is not known. V and J calls and clone size are copied from that table; D and trimming were computed from the DNA. Counted in this sample were more than 150,000 clones; 90% to 95% of them appeared once. The leading ten clones occupy roughly a tenth of the sample.

The time point label, read with the paper, signifies: baseline before first vaccination. The vaccinee samples were drawn from two UK trials, COV001 and COV002, one of which was a single-blind randomized controlled phase 2/3 trial testing AZD1222 (ChAdOx1 nCoV-19) in healthy adults. For TCRbeta chain sequencing, PBMC samples were collected from trial participants at day 0 and at day 28 after the second dose. On the study overall, not on this receptor specifically: Because no day 14 peak-response samples were available, the repertoires could be characterized only after the peak T cell response. The vaccine-associated CD4 TCRs covered the entire spike protein, and the dominant responses fell in regions 160-218 and 743-854. Epitopes outside the regions mutated in the B.1.351 and B.1.1.7 variants were reportedly recognized by nearly half of the unique spike-specific TCRs. Conclusions about previously exposed vaccinees were limited because only a handful of AZD1222 recipients were SARS-CoV-2 seropositive at baseline. In the small 56-69-year group, the increase in depth fell short of significance, most likely because of low power. After two AZD1222 doses, spike-specific TCR breadth and depth were significantly higher than at day 0 and than in MenACWY recipients. Participants were mostly white British and included more females than males, and it was suggested by the authors that clonal diversity may have been underestimated.

V sheds 3 bases and J sheds 8 bases, leaving 11 bases between their ends. Measured from the cysteine to the phenylalanine, the CDR3 is 13 residues long. CDR3 DNA only is kept here, 39 bases in frame from base 1. The germline V gene (reference sequence) specifies MNHEY as CDR1 and SMNVEV as CDR2. A remark on this clone: It lacks a known antigen. Base-call qualities are not available, and no considerably larger clone is one nucleotide away.

The sequence was obtained from an adult in good health. The material was peripheral blood, obtained on day 0 of AZD1222 vaccination. This chain joins TRBV27 to TRBJ2-1, with no D gene named confidently. The CDR3 region: CASSLQSWDEQFF. DNA sequence: TGTGCCAGCAGTTTGCAGAGTTGGGATGAGCAGTTCTTC.